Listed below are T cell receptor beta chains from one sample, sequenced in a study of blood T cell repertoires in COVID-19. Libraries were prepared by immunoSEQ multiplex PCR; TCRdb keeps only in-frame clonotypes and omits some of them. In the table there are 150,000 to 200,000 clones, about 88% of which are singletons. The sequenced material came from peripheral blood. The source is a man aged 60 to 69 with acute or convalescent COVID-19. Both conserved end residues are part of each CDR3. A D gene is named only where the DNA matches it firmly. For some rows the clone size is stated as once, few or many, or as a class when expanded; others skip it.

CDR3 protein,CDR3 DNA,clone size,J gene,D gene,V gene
CASSLTRETEAFF,TGCGCCAGCAGCTTGACTAGGGAGACTGAAGCTTTCTTT,.,TRBJ1-1,.,TRBV5-1
CASSLEAQGASSYNEQFF,TGCGCCAGCAGCCTTGAGGCACAGGGGGCCAGCTCCTACAATGAGCAGTTCTTC,.,TRBJ2-1,TRBD1,TRBV4-3
CASSRAVSYEQYF,TGTGCCAGCTCACGAGCGGTTTCCTACGAGCAGTACTTC,.,TRBJ2-7,.,TRBV18
CASKRDRGLETQYF,TGTGCCAGCAAACGGGACAGGGGGCTGGAGACCCAGTACTTC,.,TRBJ2-5,TRBD1,TRBV2
CASSESTGTGVNEQFF,TGCGCCAGCAGTGAGTCAACCGGGACAGGGGTGAATGAGCAGTTCTTC,.,TRBJ2-1,TRBD1,TRBV10-1
CASSDLAARTF,TGTGCCAGCAGTGATTTAGCAGCACGCACCTTC,.,TRBJ1-2,.,TRBV2
CASRPTGDTEAFF,TGTGCCAGCAGACCAACAGGGGACACTGAAGCTTTCTTT,.,TRBJ1-1,TRBD1,TRBV3-1/TRBV3-2
CASSLAGQNSPLHF,TGTGCCAGCAGCTTAGCTGGACAGAATTCACCCCTCCACTTT,.,TRBJ1-6,.,TRBV7-8
CASSEGSGGHGYTF,TGTGCCAGCTCAGAAGGATCAGGGGGACACGGCTACACCTTC,.,TRBJ1-2,TRBD1,TRBV18
CASNSGTGPYEQYF,TGTGCCAGTAATTCCGGGACAGGGCCCTACGAGCAGTACTTC,many,TRBJ2-7,TRBD1,TRBV19
CASSSLDRGYNEQFF,TGTGCCAGCAGCTCCCTGGACAGGGGTTACAATGAGCAGTTCTTC,.,TRBJ2-1,TRBD1,TRBV11-2
CASSTAGASGNTIYF,TGCGCCAGCAGCACCGCGGGGGCCTCTGGAAACACCATATATTTT,.,TRBJ1-3,.,TRBV5-1
CASSEAGIYNEQFF,TGTGCCAGCAGCGAGGCGGGGATTTACAATGAGCAGTTCTTC,.,TRBJ2-1,.,TRBV5-4
CASSLVGTGRAEAFF,TGCGCCAGCAGCTTGGTAGGGACAGGGCGGGCTGAAGCTTTCTTT,.,TRBJ1-1,TRBD1,TRBV5-1
CASSQLGSGDQPQHF,TGTGCCAGCAGCCAGTTGGGCAGCGGCGATCAGCCCCAGCATTTT,.,TRBJ1-5,.,TRBV4-2
CASSQETGSNTGELFF,TGCGCCAGCAGCCAAGAGACAGGTTCGAACACCGGGGAGCTGTTTTTT,few,TRBJ2-2,.,TRBV4-1